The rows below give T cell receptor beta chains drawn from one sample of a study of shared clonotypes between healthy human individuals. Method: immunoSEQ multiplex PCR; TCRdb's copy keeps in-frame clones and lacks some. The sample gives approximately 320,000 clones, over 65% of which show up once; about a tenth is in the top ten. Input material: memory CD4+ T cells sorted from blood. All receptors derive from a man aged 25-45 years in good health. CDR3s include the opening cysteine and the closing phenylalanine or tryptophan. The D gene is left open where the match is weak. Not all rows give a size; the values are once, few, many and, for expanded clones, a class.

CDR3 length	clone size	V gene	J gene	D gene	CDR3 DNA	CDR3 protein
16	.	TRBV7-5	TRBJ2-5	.	TGTGCCAGAAGCTTTTTACAGGGGCAGGGGAGAGAGACCCAGTACTTC	CARSFLQGQGRETQYF
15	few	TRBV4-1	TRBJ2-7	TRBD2	TGCGCCAGCAGCCAAGAAGTGACTAGCGGCTACGAGCAGTACTTC	CASSQEVTSGYEQYF
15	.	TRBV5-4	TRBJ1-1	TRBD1	TGTGCCAGCAGCCCCGGAGGGACAGCGAACACTGAAGCTTTCTTT	CASSPGGTANTEAFF
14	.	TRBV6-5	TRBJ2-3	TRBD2	TGTGCCAGCAGAGTTAGCGGGATGGGAGATACGCAGTATTTT	CASRVSGMGDTQYF
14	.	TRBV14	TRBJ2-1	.	TGTGCCAGCAGCCAAGGGGGGTCCTACAATGAGCAGTTCTTC	CASSQGGSYNEQFF
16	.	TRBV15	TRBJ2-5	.	TGTGCCACCAGCAGAGAAAGTCCAGGGTTCCAAGAGACCCAGTACTTC	CATSRESPGFQETQYF
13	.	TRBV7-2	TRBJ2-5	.	TGTGCCAGCAGCCGTGACTCGGGTGGGACCCAGTACTTC	CASSRDSGGTQYF
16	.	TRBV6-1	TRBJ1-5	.	TGTGCCAGCAGTGCGTACCGGGGGGCAGGGAATCAGCCCCAGCATTTT	CASSAYRGAGNQPQHF
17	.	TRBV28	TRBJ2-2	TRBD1	TGTGCCAGCAGAGGGGGCGGGACAGGGGTATTCACCGGGGAGCTGTTTTTT	CASRGGGTGVFTGELFF
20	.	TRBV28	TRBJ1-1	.	TGTGCCAGCAGTTTATTAAGGGTAGGGACGGAGGGTACCCTAAAAACTGAAGCTTTCTTT	CASSLLRVGTEGTLKTEAFF
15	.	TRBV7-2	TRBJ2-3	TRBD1	TGTGCCAGCAGCTTAGGGACAGGGTGGGCAGATACGCAGTATTTT	CASSLGTGWADTQYF
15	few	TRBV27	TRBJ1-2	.	TGTGCCAGCAGAAACCCGACCGTCCAAGGCTATGGCTACACCTTC	CASRNPTVQGYGYTF
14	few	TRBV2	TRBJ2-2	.	TGTGCCAGCTTGGCCACTAGCAACACCGGGGAGCTGTTTTTT	CASLATSNTGELFF
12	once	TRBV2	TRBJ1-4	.	TGTGCCAGCAGCGATGACAGGTTGAAACTGTTTTTT	CASSDDRLKLFF
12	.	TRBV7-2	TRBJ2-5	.	TGTGCCAGCAGCCGCAATCGGGAGACCCAGTACTTC	CASSRNRETQYF
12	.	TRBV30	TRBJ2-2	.	TGTGCCTGGGAATACGGGGCCGGGGAGCTGTTTTTT	CAWEYGAGELFF
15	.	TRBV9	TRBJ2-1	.	TGTGCCAGCAGCGTCTCGGCAGGGCAGTACAATGAGCAGTTCTTC	CASSVSAGQYNEQFF
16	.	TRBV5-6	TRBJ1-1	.	TGTGCCAGCAGCCCGACCCGGGCCAATTTGAACACTGAAGCTTTCTTT	CASSPTRANLNTEAFF
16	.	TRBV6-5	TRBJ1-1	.	TGTGCCAGCAGTTACGGGGACCGGTTACGGAACACTGAAGCTTTCTTT	CASSYGDRLRNTEAFF
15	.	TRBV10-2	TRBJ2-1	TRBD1	TGCGCCAGCAGTGGGGGGACAGCGAGCTACAATGAGCAGTTCTTC	CASSGGTASYNEQFF